This entry is about one T cell receptor (beta chain). TCRdb reprocessed the 5' RACE reads with MiXCR, giving one entry per CDR3 protein. The sample shows about 96,000 distinct CDR3 sequences, roughly 8.2% of them seen only once. The data were taken from a study of T cells after yellow fever vaccination. Here the sequenced sample was CD8+ T cells not binding an NS4B(214-222) dextramer, sorted from PBMCs, taken approximately 16 days after the first yellow fever vaccination. This clonotype was sampled from a man younger than 30 who received the YFV17D yellow fever vaccine.

The CDR3 region has the DNA TGTGCCAGCATAGCTCTGAACACTGAAGCTTTCTTT. Encoded protein: CASIALNTEAFF. This chain connects TRBV7-9 to TRBJ1-1; D is unresolved. With 7 bases removed from V and 0 bases from J, the gap between germline ends came to 6 bases. The CDR3 sequence is 12 residues long. CDR1 and CDR2 from the germline V gene are SEHNR and FQNEAQ (reference sequence).